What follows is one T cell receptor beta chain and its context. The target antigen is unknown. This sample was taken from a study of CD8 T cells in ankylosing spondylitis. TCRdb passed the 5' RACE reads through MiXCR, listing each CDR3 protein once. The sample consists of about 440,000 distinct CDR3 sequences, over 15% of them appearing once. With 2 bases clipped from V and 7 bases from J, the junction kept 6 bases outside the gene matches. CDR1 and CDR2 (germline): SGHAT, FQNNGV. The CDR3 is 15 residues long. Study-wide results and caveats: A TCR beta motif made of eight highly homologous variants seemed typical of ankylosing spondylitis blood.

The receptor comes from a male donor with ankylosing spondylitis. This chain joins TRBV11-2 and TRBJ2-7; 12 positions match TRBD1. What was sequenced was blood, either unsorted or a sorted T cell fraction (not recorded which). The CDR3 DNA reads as TGTGCCAGCAGCTTACCCGGGACAGGGGGCGTTGAGCAGTACTTC. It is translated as CASSLPGTGGVEQYF.